This TCR beta chain was profiled in a study of blood T cell repertoires in COVID-19. Background on the study: Sources were T cells, B-cell-depleted T cells, or PBMCs; the material itself was cDNA or gDNA.

Some clones are missing from TCRdb's copy, which holds only in-frame ones; the method was immunoSEQ multiplex PCR. The repertoire consists of 95,000 to 100,000 clones, with about 90% occurring once and the leading ten covering roughly 10%. Trimming cost V 5 bases and J 6 bases, with 22 bases left between them. CDR1 SEHNR and CDR2 FQNEAQ come from the germline V gene (reference sequence). The CDR3 length is 17 residues. Source material: peripheral blood. This clonotype originated in a woman in her 30s with acute or convalescent COVID-19. This chain joins TRBV7-9 and TRBJ2-2; weak D call: TRBD2 (6 bases). CDR3 loop: CASSVDTGGVGAGELFF. The DNA for the CDR3 is TGTGCCAGCAGCGTGGACACTGGCGGGGTAGGGGCCGGGGAGCTGTTTTTT.